Below are 15 T cell receptor beta chains sequenced from a single sample in a study of CD8 T cells in ankylosing spondylitis. One entry per CDR3 protein, called by TCRdb with MiXCR from the 5' RACE reads. The sample has 400,000 or so distinct CDR3 sequences, roughly 26% seen once. Study-level findings and limits: A motif of 7 to 9 highly homologous TCR beta variants was seen as apparently characteristic of ankylosing spondylitis blood.

Their antigen targets remain unknown. The sample comprised blood, either unsorted or a sorted T cell fraction (not recorded which). The origin of the receptors is a male donor with ankylosing spondylitis.

V is TRBV3-1 and J is TRBJ1-2, with D uncertain. The CDR3 consists of 17 residues. The V gene's germline CDR1 is LGHDT and CDR2 YNNKEL (reference sequence). Trimming took 4 bases from V and 1 from J, leaving 19 bases between them. CDR3 coding DNA: TGTGCCAGCAGCCTGGGCCCCAGGCTGAGAATTAACTATGGCTACACCTTC. It encodes CASSLGPRLRINYGYTF.

The rearrangement joins TRBV11-2 to TRBJ2-1; 10 nucleotides match TRBD1. The J segment lost 7 bases and the V segment lost 9 bases, leaving 9 bases of the junction unmatched. Germline loops: CDR1 SGHAT, CDR2 FQNNGV. The CDR3 is 14 residues long. The CDR3 bases are TGTGCCAGTGACAGGGGGCGGGATGGAAATGAGCAGTTCTTC. This translates into CASDRGRDGNEQFF.

The chain links TRBV11-3 to TRBJ1-3, with D hard to call. Trimming cost V 3 bases and J 0 bases, with 9 bases left between them. This CDR3 has 15 residues. The germline V gene encodes CDR1 SGHNT and CDR2 YENEEA. The CDR3 loop reads CASSFMGSSGNTIYF. The DNA of the CDR3 is TGTGCCAGCAGCTTTATGGGGTCCTCTGGAAACACCATATATTTT.

This clonotype was found a few times. This chain connects TRBV2 to TRBJ2-7, with D possibly being TRBD2 (6 bases). The CDR3 extends over 12 amino acids. V lost 5 bases to trimming and J lost 6 bases, with 11 bases between them. Germline V lookup: CDR1 SNHLY, CDR2 FYNNEI. In DNA form, the CDR3 reads TGTGCCAGCAGTCAACCCGGGGGCGAGCAGTACTTC. Translating gives CASSQPGGEQYF.

This chain links TRBV9 with TRBJ1-2; 8 bases map to TRBD1. From germline, CDR1 is SGDLS and CDR2 YYNGEE. CDR3 length: 15 amino acids. Losses at the gene ends were 2 bases for V and 4 bases for J; bases not matched to a gene: 7. The CDR3 region is CASSVGDRGPYGYTF. In DNA form, the CDR3 reads TGTGCCAGCAGCGTCGGCGACAGGGGACCCTATGGCTACACCTTC.

This clonotype has only a few counts. The chain recombines TRBV5-1 with TRBJ1-5; D is unclear. Germline CDR1 is SGHRS and CDR2 is YFSETQ. V was pared by 0 bases and J by 4 bases, with 14 bases between. This CDR3 region has 16 residues. In nucleotides, the CDR3 is TGCGCCAGCAGCTTGGGGGCCCTTGGAGGGAATCAGCCCCAGCATTTT. Translation gives CASSLGALGGNQPQHF.

This clonotype was seen a few times. The V call is TRBV20-1, the J call TRBJ2-1, with 11 bases matching TRBD1. Germline V CDR1 and CDR2: DFQATT, SNEGSKA (reference sequence). The CDR3 has 14 residues. V was clipped by 6 bases and J by 4 bases; unmatched bases: 5. Here the CDR3 reads CSAPGQGGYNEQFF. CDR3 DNA: TGCAGTGCCCCGGGACAGGGGGGTTACAATGAGCAGTTCTTC.

Many counts were recorded for this clonotype. The V gene is TRBV5-1, the J gene TRBJ2-1; D perhaps matches TRBD1 (6 bases). The CDR3 is 11 amino acids. Trimming stripped 3 bases from V and 10 bases from J, with 8 bases between. Germline V CDR1 and CDR2: SGHRS, YFSETQ. The chain's CDR3 is CASSSTGEQFF. DNA of the CDR3: TGCGCCAGCAGCTCAACAGGGGAGCAGTTCTTC.

This clonotype has a handful of counts. This sequence joins TRBV5-1 and TRBJ2-3; D is ambiguous. CDR1 is SGHRS, CDR2 YFSETQ, per germline. CDR3 length: 14 amino acids. V shed 5 bases and J shed 2 bases, with 12 bases lying between them. In nucleotides, the CDR3 is TGCGCCAGCAGGAGGCTAGAATTCACAGATACGCAGTATTTT. It specifies CASRRLEFTDTQYF.

This clonotype was observed a handful of times. The rearrangement joins TRBV15 to TRBJ2-6; 9 nucleotides agree with TRBD1. Germline loops: CDR1 LNHNV, CDR2 YYDKDF (reference sequence). The CDR3 covers 15 residues. After removal of 8 bases from V and 1 base from J, the junction contained 3 bases not matched to a gene. In DNA, the CDR3 is TGTGCCACCGGGACAGGGTTGTCTGGGGCCAACGTCCTGACTTTC. It specifies CATGTGLSGANVLTF.

This clonotype was seen a few times. This sequence joins TRBV5-1 and TRBJ2-3; 8 bases line up with TRBD2. In germline, CDR1 is SGHRS, CDR2 YFSETQ. The CDR3 has 15 residues. The J segment lost 3 bases and the V segment lost 5 bases, leaving 8 bases of the junction unmatched. The CDR3 sequence: CASRPTSGETDTQYF. Written as DNA, the CDR3 is TGCGCCAGCAGACCTACTAGCGGAGAAACAGATACGCAGTATTTT.

The rearrangement links TRBV20-1 to TRBJ2-3; TRBD2 aligns across 9 bases. This CDR3 has 16 residues. Trimming took 3 bases from V and 2 from J; bases not matched to a gene: 9. Germline-derived CDR1 and CDR2 are DFQATT and SNEGSKA (reference sequence). In nucleotides, the CDR3 is TGCAGTGCTAGGGGCAGCCTAGCGGGATTCACAGATACGCAGTATTTT. This sequence encodes CSARGSLAGFTDTQYF.

The chain joins TRBV6-6 to TRBJ1-4; D remains unclear. This CDR3 contains 13 residues. Trimming removed 5 bases from V and 7 bases from J, with 11 bases in between. Germline V CDR1 and CDR2: MNHNY, SVGAGI (reference sequence). The chain's CDR3 is CASSPRTSEKLFF. The CDR3 coding sequence is TGTGCCAGCAGTCCGAGGACCAGTGAAAAACTGTTTTTT.

This chain joins TRBV5-1 and TRBJ2-5, with TRBD2 as a possible D gene (6 bases). The V gene's germline CDR1 is SGHRS and CDR2 YFSETQ. The CDR3 length is 14 residues. Deletions cut 0 bases from V and 5 bases from J, with 11 bases between. As DNA, the CDR3 is TGCGCCAGCAGCTTGGAGGAGGGTTGGGAGACCCAGTACTTC. It encodes CASSLEEGWETQYF.

V and J are TRBV3-1 and TRBJ1-1; no firm D call. From germline, CDR1 is LGHDT and CDR2 YNNKEL (reference sequence). CDR3 length: 15 residues. Deletions cut 4 bases from V and 0 bases from J, with 12 bases between. The CDR3 nucleotides are TGTGCCAGCAGCCCCCCGGCAGGACTGAACACTGAAGCTTTCTTT. Protein sequence: CASSPPAGLNTEAFF.